The present entry profiles one T cell receptor beta chain with its context. What it binds is unknown. Co-extracted RNA and DNA came from roughly 20-30 mg of unsorted bulk tissue. V was shortened by 7 bases and J by 13 bases, with 23 bases between the two germline ends. The CDR3 contains 14 residues. The record originates from a study of tumor-infiltrating lymphocytes in primary liver carcinoma. Study context: Ages ranged from 30 to 69, with HCC or mixed HCC-cholangiocarcinoma.

Whole-study results and caveats: Significantly larger top-250-clone fractions were found in tumors than in blood (p = 0.039). The proportion of top clones found throughout all five tumor regions was only about 7-24%. Whereas tumor region pairs overlapped more, tumor-adjacent and tumor-blood pairs overlapped less.

Reverse transcription of around 0.45 ug total RNA with a constant-region primer produced TCR beta cDNA. The TCR beta library was amplified through three nested multiplex PCR rounds in a modified ARM-PCR procedure. TRBV1-TRBV30 forward primers paired with a C-beta reverse primer drove the first two PCR rounds, approximately 11 cycles each. One entry per CDR3 protein results from TCRdb running MiXCR on the multiplex PCR reads. Here the sample spans about 200,000 distinct CDR3 sequences, around 85% being singletons. The TCR originated in a man aged 40-50 years with primary liver carcinoma and hepatitis B virus infection. This sequence joins TRBV12-3 or TRBV12-4 and TRBJ2-4; D not certain. The specimen was tumor tissue from primary liver carcinoma. The DNA for the CDR3 is TGTGCCAGCAATTTCGATACAGCCTACAATGAGCAGTACTTC. Its translation is CASNFDTAYNEQYF.